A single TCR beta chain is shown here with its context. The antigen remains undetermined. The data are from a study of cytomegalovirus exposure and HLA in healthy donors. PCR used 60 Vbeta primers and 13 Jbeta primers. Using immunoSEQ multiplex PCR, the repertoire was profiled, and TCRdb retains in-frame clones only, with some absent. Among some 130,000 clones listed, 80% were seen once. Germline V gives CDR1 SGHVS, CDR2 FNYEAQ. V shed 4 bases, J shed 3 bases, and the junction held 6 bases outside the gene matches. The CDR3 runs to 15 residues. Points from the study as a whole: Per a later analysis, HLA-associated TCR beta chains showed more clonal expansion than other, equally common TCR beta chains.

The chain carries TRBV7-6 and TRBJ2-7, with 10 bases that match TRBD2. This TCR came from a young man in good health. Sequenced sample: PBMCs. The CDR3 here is CASSSRLAGSYEQYF. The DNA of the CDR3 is TGTGCCAGCAGCTCAAGACTAGCGGGTAGCTACGAGCAGTACTTC.